This TCR beta chain was sequenced in a study of blood T cell repertoires in COVID-19. Background on the study: The cDNA or gDNA used as material had been derived from T cells, B-cell-depleted T cells, or PBMCs.

V dropped 3 bases and J dropped 3 bases, with 17 bases sitting between them. CDR1 and CDR2 (germline): MGHRA, YSYEKL. The CDR3 is made up of 16 amino acids. Only in-frame clones appear in the TCRdb table, and some are missing; sequencing was by immunoSEQ multiplex PCR. This sample has about 230,000 clones, with roughly 85% found just once. The TCR comes from a woman aged 70 to 79 with active or convalescent COVID-19. Sequenced input: peripheral blood. The chain joins TRBV4-1 to TRBJ1-1, with D perhaps matching TRBD1 (6 bases). This chain's CDR3 is CASSHRSGGAYTEAFF. DNA for the CDR3: TGCGCCAGCAGCCACCGGTCGGGGGGGGCTTACACTGAAGCTTTCTTT.